Included here is one T cell receptor beta chain sequence, with context. Its specificity is unknown. Some clones are missing from TCRdb's copy, which holds only in-frame ones; the method was immunoSEQ multiplex PCR. The repertoire holds 300,000 to 400,000 clones, with 75% to 90% as singletons. The record originates from a study of cytomegalovirus exposure and HLA in healthy donors. Findings and limits, study-wide: It was approximately 170 TCR beta chains that were listed as cytomegalovirus-associated. There were a few CMV-associated chains whose specificity for CMV antigens was confirmed in vitro. A later analysis found first-cohort TCR clusters tended to co-occur in the 130 or so validation repertoires.

Donors were drawn from the roughly 130-subject validation cohort, separate from the roughly 700-subject first cohort. Sequenced input: PBMCs. This receptor was identified in a woman in her late teens or twenties in good health and CMV-seronegative.

The CDR3 reads CASSFRQGDQPQHF. The CDR3 nucleotides read TGTGCCAGCAGTTTTAGACAGGGAGATCAGCCCCAGCATTTT. The genes are TRBV6-6 and TRBJ1-5; 7 positions match TRBD1. Trimming removed 4 bases from V and 5 bases from J; junction bases left unmatched: 5. The germline CDR1 and CDR2 sequences are MNHNY and SVGAGI (reference sequence). The CDR3 covers 14 residues.